This TCR beta chain was identified during a study of OX40 agonist ivuxolimab in advanced cancers. Study details: Allowance was made for prior anti-PD-1, anti-PD-L1 or anti-CTLA-4 therapy, and roughly 40% had some. Findings and caveats of the study: Dose levels from 0.1 to 3.0 mg/kg saw CD4+ and CD8+ blood T cells expand clonally by week 6.

This CDR3 has 14 amino acids. The V gene's germline CDR1 is SGHTA and CDR2 FQGNSA. Deletions cut 1 base from V and 5 bases from J, with 11 bases between. Produced via immunoSEQ multiplex PCR; TCRdb's table is partial and in-frame only. The sample includes about 41,000 clones, approximately 78% of them seen just once. Autoimmune disease history or systemic immunosuppression was exclusionary. A note on this clone: Antigen specificity is unknown.

The sample was CD4+ or CD8+ T cells sorted from blood, taken in a trial of the OX40 agonist ivuxolimab. This chain joins TRBV7-2 and TRBJ2-5; D remains unclear. The sequence derives from an adult with an advanced solid tumor such as melanoma, head and neck, liver or kidney cancer. The CDR3 bases are TGTGCCAGCAGCTTAGGGTTATCTGGGGAGACCCAGTACTTC. Amino acid sequence: CASSLGLSGETQYF.